The sequence of this T cell receptor (beta chain) was determined in a study of neurological immune-mediated disorders. This clonotype was found many times. As yet, its antigen is unknown. CDR1 is MDHEN and CDR2 is SYDVKM in the germline V gene. The CDR3 contains 15 residues. Trimming removed 6 bases from V and 9 bases from J; junction bases left unmatched: 12. Regarding the study as a whole: None of the CDR3 amino acid sequences of expanded clones were shared across subjects, and this suggested private repertoires in all groups.

The sample's time point: longitudinal time-point 1 (baseline). Every sequencing run generated in excess of 180 million TCR-beta sequences. These sequences covered 15-18 subjects. TCRdb analysed the 5' RACE reads with MiXCR anew, one entry per CDR3 protein. The sample shows around 71,000 distinct CDR3 sequences, about 13% of them seen only once. The J gene is TRBJ2-1, the V gene TRBV28, with 9 bases fitting TRBD2. The sample comprised PBMCs. The TCR originated in a female donor with HTLV-1-associated myelopathy (HAM/TSP). The CDR3 bases are TGTGCCAGCAGCCGTCCGGGCGGGGGGGCCCGTGAGCAGTTCTTC. Its translation is CASSRPGGGAREQFF.